One and the same sample provided the 31 T cell receptor beta chains below, sequenced in a study of early T cells in non-severe SARS-CoV-2 infection. TCRdb passed the 5' RACE reads through MiXCR, listing each CDR3 protein once. The table includes some 50,000 distinct CDR3 sequences, 10% detected once. The sequencing sample was made of whole blood. These receptors were taken from an adult who was a healthcare worker with PCR-confirmed SARS-CoV-2 infection or an uninfected control (not recorded which).

This clonotype has a count of ten or more. CDR3 in DNA: TGTGCCAGCTCACCACTAAGACAGGGTAGTCTGGCTGGGAACATTCAGTACTTC. It is translated as CASSPLRQGSLAGNIQYF. The V and J genes are TRBV18 and TRBJ2-4; 7 bases are a match to TRBD1. The CDR3 is made up of 18 amino acids. The V gene end was trimmed by 1 base and the J gene end by 7 bases; junction bases not matched to a gene: 16. CDR1 is KGHSH, CDR2 LQKENI, per germline.

This sequence joins TRBV21-1 and TRBJ2-7. TRBV21-1 is marked as a pseudogene. The CDR3 covers 13 residues. This CDR3 reads CASSNRVFYEQYF. The CDR3 DNA sequence: TGTGCCAGCAGCAACCGCGTTTTTTACGAGCAGTACTTC.

This clonotype was counted ten times or more. This sequence joins TRBV20-1 and TRBJ2-7; D unresolved. Germline CDR1 and CDR2: DFQATT and SNEGSKA (reference sequence). V lost 0 bases, J lost 3 bases, and 12 bases lay in between. The CDR3 covers 14 residues. The chain's CDR3 is CSARDPHQVYEQYF. The DNA for the CDR3 is TGCAGTGCTAGAGATCCTCACCAGGTCTACGAGCAGTACTTC.

This clonotype was observed a few times. This chain joins TRBV5-1 and TRBJ2-1, with 7 bases that match TRBD2. The CDR3 extends over 16 amino acids. V lost 3 bases, J lost 7 bases, and 13 bases stayed unmatched. Germline V gene sequence: CDR1 SGHRS, CDR2 YFSETQ. CDR3 in DNA: TGCGCCAGCAGCTCCCGTCGTGCGGGGGTTTTGAATGAGCAGTTCTTC. As protein: CASSSRRAGVLNEQFF.

This clonotype was picked up many times. This sequence joins TRBV28 and TRBJ1-1; D is unclear. Germline V CDR1 and CDR2: MDHEN, SYDVKM. The V end lost 3 bases, the J end lost 4 bases, and 6 bases lay between the germline ends. This CDR3 is built from 12 residues. CDR3 region: CASSLGLTEAFF. CDR3 coding DNA: TGTGCCAGCAGTTTGGGCCTCACTGAAGCTTTCTTT.

This chain connects TRBV20-1 to TRBJ2-1, with 12 positions matching TRBD2. The CDR3 totals 14 residues. Unmatched junction bases numbered 5, after V lost 6 bases and J lost 5 bases. Germline lookup yields CDR1 DFQATT and CDR2 SNEGSKA (reference sequence). Written as DNA, the CDR3 is TGCAGTGCCGCGACTAGCGGGAGTAACAATGAGCAGTTCTTC. Translation gives CSAATSGSNNEQFF.

The sample holds many counts of this clonotype. This rearrangement joins TRBV14 to TRBJ2-7; D uncertain. The CDR3 length is 13 residues. V lost 1 base and J lost 4, with 8 bases in between. The germline CDR1 and CDR2 sequences are SGHDN and FVKESK. The chain's CDR3 is CASSQGMLYEQYF. CDR3 nucleotides: TGTGCCAGCAGCCAAGGGATGTTGTACGAGCAGTACTTC. The full variable domain, completed using reference TRBV14 and TRBJ2-7, is EAGVTQFPSHSVIEKGQTVTLRCDPISGHDNLYWYRRVMGKEIKFLLHFVKESKQDESGMPNNRFLAERTGGTYSTLKVQPAELEDSGVYFCASSQGMLYEQYFGPGTRLTVT.

This clonotype was found a few times. The V and J genes are TRBV9 and TRBJ1-6; D is perhaps TRBD1 (6 bases). Germline CDR1 and CDR2: SGDLS and YYNGEE. This CDR3 comprises 14 residues. V lost 5 bases, J lost 14 bases, and 20 bases lay in between. CDR3 DNA: TGTGCCAGCAGATCTACAGGGACCCTAGGAGCCCTCCACTTT. It specifies CASRSTGTLGALHF. The full variable domain, with the rest looked up from reference TRBV9 and TRBJ1-6, is DSGVTQTPKHLITATGQRVTLRCSPRSGDLSVYWYQQSLDQGLQFLIQYYNGEERAKGNILERFSAQQFPDLHSELNLSSLELGDSALYFCASRSTGTLGALHFGNGTRLTVT.

This sequence joins TRBV10-3 and TRBJ2-7, with 7 bases fitting TRBD2. The V segment lost 6 bases and the J segment 0 bases; nucleotides outside the gene matches: 5. CDR1 is ENHRY and CDR2 is SYGVKD in the germline V gene. The CDR3 has 14 residues. The CDR3: CAIRLALDSYEQYF. The CDR3, as DNA: TGTGCCATCAGACTAGCGTTGGACTCCTACGAGCAGTACTTC.

This clonotype was found many times. The V call is TRBV5-1, the J call TRBJ2-7; a weak D match, TRBD1 (5 bases). CDR1 and CDR2 (germline): SGHRS, YFSETQ. Trimming removed 3 bases from V and 3 bases from J, with 13 bases in between. The length of the CDR3 is 14 residues. CDR3 DNA: TGCGCCAGCAGCTGGACAAGAAACGTCTACGAGCAGTACTTC. Its protein product is CASSWTRNVYEQYF. Using reference TRBV5-1 and TRBJ2-7 for the parts outside the CDR3, the full variable domain is KAGVTQTPRYLIKTRGQQVTLSCSPISGHRSVSWYQQTPGQGLQFLFEYFSETQRNKGNFPGRFSGRQFSNSRSEMNVSTLELGDSALYLCASSWTRNVYEQYFGPGTRLTVT.

This clonotype came up many times. V gene TRBV6-1 combines with J gene TRBJ2-2, with a weak D call TRBD2 (5 bases). The CDR3 extends over 16 amino acids. Trimming pared 2 bases from V and 0 bases from J, leaving 10 bases between. Germline CDR1 is MNHNS and CDR2 is SASEGT. The CDR3 coding sequence is TGTGCCAGCAGTGAACCGCGAGGGACGAACACCGGGGAGCTGTTTTTT. As protein: CASSEPRGTNTGELFF.

This clonotype was picked up many times. CDR3 bases: TGTGCCAGCTCACCCCTACCCGCAGGGGTCATGAACACTGAAGCTTTCTTT. Translation: CASSPLPAGVMNTEAFF. The chain recombines TRBV18 with TRBJ1-1, with D tentatively TRBD1 (6 bases). Trimming removed 3 bases from V and 0 bases from J, with 17 bases in between. Germline CDR1 reads KGHSH; CDR2 reads LQKENI. The CDR3 covers 17 residues.

V usage is TRBV6-2 or TRBV6-3 and J usage is TRBJ1-1; possibly TRBD1 for D (6 bases). The CDR3 extends over 18 amino acids. Trimming shortened V by 6 bases and J by 0 bases, and 23 bases separated the two germline ends. Germline CDR1 is MNHEY and CDR2 is SVGEGT. The CDR3 sequence: CASRPDQGKETLNTEAFF. The CDR3 nucleotides read TGTGCCAGCAGACCCGATCAGGGGAAAGAGACCCTGAACACTGAAGCTTTCTTT.

This clonotype was counted between two and nine times. This sequence joins TRBV10-3 and TRBJ2-1, with 11 bases matching TRBD2. V shed 2 bases, J shed 0 bases, and the junction held 6 bases outside the gene matches. The CDR3 has 18 residues. Germline CDR1 reads ENHRY; CDR2 reads SYGVKD. CDR3: CAISELAGGPSSYNEQFF. The CDR3 region has the DNA TGTGCCATCAGTGAGCTAGCGGGAGGCCCGAGCTCCTACAATGAGCAGTTCTTC.

The chain uses TRBV6-1 and TRBJ2-3; 10 bases align to TRBD2. This CDR3 is built from 16 residues. CDR1 is MNHNS and CDR2 is SASEGT in the germline V gene. The V gene end was trimmed by 4 bases and the J gene end by 2 bases; junction bases not matched to a gene: 6. The CDR3 is CASSALAGGTTDTQYF. Here the CDR3 DNA reads TGTGCCAGCAGTGCCTTAGCGGGGGGTACCACAGATACGCAGTATTTT.

This clonotype came up many times. The gene calls are TRBV29-1 and TRBJ1-4; 8 bases agree with TRBD1. After removal of 5 bases from V and 4 bases from J, the junction contained 6 bases not matched to a gene. Germline CDR1 is SQVTM and CDR2 is ANQGSEA. This CDR3 contains 14 residues. The CDR3 sequence is CSVYRTGYNEKLFF. As DNA, the CDR3 is TGCAGCGTTTACAGGACAGGGTATAATGAAAAACTGTTTTTT. Looking up the rest from reference TRBV29-1 and TRBJ1-4 gives the full variable domain: SAVISQKPSRDICQRGTSLTIQCQVDSQVTMMFWYRQQPGQSLTLIATANQGSEATYESGFVIDKFPISRPNLTFSTLTVSNMSPEDSSIYLCSVYRTGYNEKLFFGSGTQLSVL.

The chain uses TRBV5-1 and TRBJ2-7; 8 nucleotides align to TRBD1. V lost 3 bases, J lost 3 bases, and 8 bases stayed unmatched. The germline V gene has CDR1 SGHRS and CDR2 YFSETQ. The CDR3 length is 15 residues. CDR3 bases: TGCGCCAGCAGCTACGCCGCAGGGGGCCACTACGAGCAGTACTTC. Amino acids: CASSYAAGGHYEQYF.

In its sample, this clonotype was seen a few times. The chain employs TRBV27 and TRBJ2-3; tentatively, D is TRBD2 (5 bases). The V and J ends lost 7 bases and 2 bases respectively, with 16 bases between them. In germline, CDR1 is MNHEY, CDR2 SMNVEV (reference sequence). The CDR3 consists of 15 residues. Here the CDR3 reads CASTPGRTYTDTQYF. In DNA form, the CDR3 reads TGTGCCAGCACCCCTGGGCGGACTTACACAGATACGCAGTATTTT.

This rearrangement joins TRBV21-1 to TRBJ1-1. TRBV21-1 is a documented pseudogene. The CDR3 is made up of 9 amino acids. The CDR3 loop is CASSKEAFF. The DNA of the CDR3 is TGTGCCAGCAGCAAAGAGGCTTTCTTT.

The CDR3 nucleotides are TGTGCCAGCAGTCCAAGCGCGAGGGCCTCCTACGAGCAGTACTTC. This codes for CASSPSARASYEQYF. The chain links TRBV7-9 to TRBJ2-7; D perhaps matches TRBD2 (5 bases). Germline loops: CDR1 SEHNR, CDR2 FQNEAQ (reference sequence). Trimming cost V 6 bases and J 0 bases, with 15 bases left between them. This CDR3 has 15 residues. Full variable domain (missing parts from reference TRBV7-9 and TRBJ2-7): DTGVSQNPRHKITKRGQNVTFRCDPISEHNRLYWYRQTLGQGPEFLTYFQNEAQLEKSRLLSDRFSAERPKGSFSTLEIQRTEQGDSAMYLCASSPSARASYEQYFGPGTRLTVT.

The V gene is TRBV20-1, the J gene TRBJ2-5; TRBD2 matches 9 bases. The CDR3 has 13 amino acids. Germline CDR1 and CDR2: DFQATT and SNEGSKA (reference sequence). V shed 2 bases and J 2 bases; nucleotides not matched to a gene: 0. CDR3 sequence: CSARLAGQETQYF. CDR3 sequence (DNA): TGCAGTGCTAGACTAGCGGGGCAAGAGACCCAGTACTTC.

This clonotype has ten or more counts. The rearrangement links TRBV29-1 to TRBJ1-1; unclear D gene. Germline CDR1 SQVTM, CDR2 ANQGSEA. The CDR3 length is 13 residues. V was pared by 6 bases and J by 1 base, with 12 bases between. The CDR3 loop reads CSVQEWPNTEAFF. The CDR3 DNA is TGCAGCGTCCAAGAATGGCCGAACACTGAAGCTTTCTTT.

This rearrangement joins TRBV4-1 to TRBJ2-3; D is unresolved. The germline V and J ends were trimmed by 1 base and 6 bases, with 8 bases remaining between them. The CDR3 has 13 amino acids. Germline V gene data show CDR1 as MGHRA and CDR2 as YSYEKL. The chain's CDR3 is CASSQGGRDTQYF. The CDR3 nucleotides read TGCGCCAGCAGCCAAGGAGGACGGGATACGCAGTATTTT.

The table lists this clonotype with a few counts. The chain uses TRBV10-3 and TRBJ2-7; possible D gene TRBD1, 6 bases. The germline CDR1 and CDR2 sequences are ENHRY and SYGVKD. Trimming cost V 3 bases and J 7 bases, with 16 bases left between them. The CDR3 runs to 14 residues. The CDR3 bases are TGTGCCATCAGTGACACTTGGACAGCCTGGGAGCAGTACTTC. Protein: CAISDTWTAWEQYF.

This clonotype was recorded a few times. The chain couples TRBV9 to TRBJ2-1; D may match TRBD1 or TRBD2 (5 bases each). V lost 0 bases and J 4 bases, leaving 14 bases between the germline ends. In germline, CDR1 is SGDLS, CDR2 YYNGEE. This CDR3 has 16 residues. The CDR3 DNA follows: TGTGCCAGCAGCGTAGTGGGGACGGACCTTTACAATGAGCAGTTCTTC. This gives the protein CASSVVGTDLYNEQFF. Full variable domain (rest looked up from reference TRBV9 and TRBJ2-1): DSGVTQTPKHLITATGQRVTLRCSPRSGDLSVYWYQQSLDQGLQFLIQYYNGEERAKGNILERFSAQQFPDLHSELNLSSLELGDSALYFCASSVVGTDLYNEQFFGPGTRLTVL.

This clonotype appeared many times. This chain joins TRBV5-1 and TRBJ2-6; D is uncertain. CDR1 is SGHRS, CDR2 YFSETQ, per germline. The CDR3 spans 14 residues. V was shortened by 4 bases and J by 0 bases, with 5 bases between the two germline ends. The CDR3 reads CASSPSSGANVLTF. The CDR3 DNA follows: TGCGCCAGCAGCCCATCCTCTGGGGCCAACGTCCTGACTTTC.

The chain joins TRBV20-1 to TRBJ2-2; 14 bases are a match to TRBD2. There are 15 residues in the CDR3. V dropped 5 bases and J dropped 3; count of bases not matched to a gene: 2. CDR1 is DFQATT and CDR2 is SNEGSKA in the germline V gene (reference sequence). For the CDR3, the DNA is TGCAGTGCTCGACTAGCGGGAGGGTACACCGGGGAGCTGTTTTTT. The encoded protein is CSARLAGGYTGELFF.

The gene calls are TRBV5-1 and TRBJ2-5; perhaps TRBD2 as D (6 bases). This CDR3 is built from 14 residues. Per the germline V gene, CDR1 is SGHRS and CDR2 is YFSETQ. Trimming removed 0 bases at V and 4 bases at J, with 10 bases between. Here the CDR3 reads CASSLGDFAETQYF. The CDR3 DNA reads as TGCGCCAGCAGCTTGGGGGACTTCGCAGAGACCCAGTACTTC.

This clonotype was detected a few times. The genes are TRBV29-1 and TRBJ2-3, with TRBD1 matching over 12 bases. Germline assignment: CDR1 SQVTM and CDR2 ANQGSEA. The junction had 6 bases not matched to a gene; V was cut back by 4 bases and J by 4 bases. The CDR3 consists of 15 residues. The CDR3 reads CSVAGGQGAADTQYF. Here the CDR3 DNA reads TGCAGCGTTGCCGGGGGACAGGGGGCTGCAGATACGCAGTATTTT.

The rearrangement joins TRBV29-1 to TRBJ2-1, with D hard to call. This CDR3 region has 14 residues. CDR1 and CDR2 from the germline V gene are SQVTM and ANQGSEA. With 2 bases removed from V and 0 bases from J, the gap between germline ends came to 8 bases. CDR3 protein: CSVEWETSYNEQFF. Written as DNA, the CDR3 is TGCAGCGTTGAATGGGAAACCTCCTACAATGAGCAGTTCTTC.

This clonotype was seen repeatedly, ten times or more. The chain links TRBV12-5 to TRBJ1-2; no reliable D call. This CDR3 region has 13 residues. Germline CDR1 LGHNT, CDR2 FRNRAP. V was clipped by 6 bases and J by 7 bases, with 15 bases between them. CDR3 region: CASGSDLHGGYTF. CDR3 nucleotide sequence: TGTGCTAGTGGCAGCGACCTACACGGTGGCTACACCTTC.